These 2 T cell receptor beta chains came from one sample sequenced in a study of T cell changes during pregnancy in multiple sclerosis. Sequencing used immunoSEQ multiplex PCR; TCRdb keeps in-frame clones, though not all of them. The sample holds tens of thousands of clones, 94% seen once. This material consisted of peripheral blood, taken in the second trimester of pregnancy. Every receptor here comes from a female donor in good health, enrolled as a control in a pregnancy study.

The chain links TRBV14 to TRBJ2-3, with a tentative D call TRBD2 (5 bases). CDR1 is SGHDN and CDR2 is FVKESK in the germline V gene. The CDR3 sequence is 15 residues long. Trimming cost V 7 bases and J 4 bases, with 18 bases left between them. The CDR3 DNA reads as TGTGCCAGCAACAAAGCCGGGATCTATGCAGATACGCAGTATTTT. This gives the protein CASNKAGIYADTQYF.

The chain combines TRBV28 with TRBJ2-7; TRBD1 matches 11 bases. The CDR3 is made up of 15 amino acids. Per germline, CDR1 MDHEN and CDR2 SYDVKM. J was trimmed by 9 bases and V by 4 bases; bases with no gene match: 11. DNA of the CDR3: TGTGCCAGCAGTTCCCCGGGACAGGGGGTCTGGGGGCAGTACTTC. The encoded protein is CASSSPGQGVWGQYF.